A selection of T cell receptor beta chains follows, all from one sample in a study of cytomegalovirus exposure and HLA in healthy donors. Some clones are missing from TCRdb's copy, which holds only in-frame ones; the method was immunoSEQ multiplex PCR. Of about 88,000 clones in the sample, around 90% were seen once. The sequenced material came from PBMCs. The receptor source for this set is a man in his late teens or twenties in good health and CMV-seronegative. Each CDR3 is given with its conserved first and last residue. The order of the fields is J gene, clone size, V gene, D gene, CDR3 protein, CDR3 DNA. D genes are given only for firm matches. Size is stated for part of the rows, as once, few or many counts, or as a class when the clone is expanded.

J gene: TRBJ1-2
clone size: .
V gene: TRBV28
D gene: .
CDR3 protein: CASSLMGGYYGYTF
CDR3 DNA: TGTGCCAGCAGTTTAATGGGGGGTTACTATGGCTACACCTTC

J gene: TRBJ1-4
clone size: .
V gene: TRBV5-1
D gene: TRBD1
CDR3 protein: CASSSGTGGAGEKLFF
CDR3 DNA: TGCGCCAGCAGCTCCGGGACAGGGGGCGCCGGCGAAAAACTGTTTTTT

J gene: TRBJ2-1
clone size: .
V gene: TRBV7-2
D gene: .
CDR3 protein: CASSLVPTQSSYNEQFF
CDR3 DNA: TGTGCCAGCAGCTTAGTCCCCACTCAAAGCTCCTACAATGAGCAGTTCTTC

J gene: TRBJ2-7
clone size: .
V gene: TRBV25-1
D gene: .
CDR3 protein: CASRKGVGYEQYF
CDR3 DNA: TGTGCCAGCAGGAAGGGGGTGGGCTACGAGCAGTACTTC

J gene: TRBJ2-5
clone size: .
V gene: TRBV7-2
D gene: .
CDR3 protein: CASSYRISQETQYF
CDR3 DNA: TGTGCCAGCAGTTACAGGATTTCTCAAGAGACCCAGTACTTC

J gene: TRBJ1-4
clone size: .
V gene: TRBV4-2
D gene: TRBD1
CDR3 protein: CASSQSNRDSGREKLFF
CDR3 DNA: TGTGCCAGCAGCCAGAGTAACCGGGACAGTGGTAGAGAAAAACTGTTTTTT

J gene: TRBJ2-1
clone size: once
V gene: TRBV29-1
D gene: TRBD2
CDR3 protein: CSVVGSGILYNEQFF
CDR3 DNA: TGCAGCGTTGTGGGTAGCGGGATCTTATACAATGAGCAGTTCTTC

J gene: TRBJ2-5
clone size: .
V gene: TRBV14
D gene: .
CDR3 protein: CASSLSSRQETQYF
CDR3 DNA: TGTGCCAGCAGCCTTTCTAGCCGACAAGAGACCCAGTACTTC

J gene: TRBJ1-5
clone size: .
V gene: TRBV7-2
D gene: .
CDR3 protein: CASSMSSNQPQHF
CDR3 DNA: TGTGCCAGCAGCATGAGCAGCAATCAGCCCCAGCATTTT

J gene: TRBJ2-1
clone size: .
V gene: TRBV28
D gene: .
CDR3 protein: CASSLVAAYNEQFF
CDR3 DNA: TGTGCCAGCAGTTTGGTAGCGGCTTACAATGAGCAGTTCTTC

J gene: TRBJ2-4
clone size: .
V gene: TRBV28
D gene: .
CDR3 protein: CASSLGQGWYIQYF
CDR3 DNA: TGTGCCAGCAGTTTAGGCCAGGGGTGGTACATTCAGTACTTC

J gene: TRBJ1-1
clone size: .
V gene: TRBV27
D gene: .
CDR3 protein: CASSRSGRPMNTEAFF
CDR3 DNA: TGTGCCAGCAGTCGTTCTGGCAGGCCCATGAACACTGAAGCTTTCTTT

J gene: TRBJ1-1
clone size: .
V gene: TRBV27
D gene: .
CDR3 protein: CASSPRRSGNTEAFF
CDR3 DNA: TGTGCCAGCAGTCCCCGGAGATCGGGGAACACTGAAGCTTTCTTT

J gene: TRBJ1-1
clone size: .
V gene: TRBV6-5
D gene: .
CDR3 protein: CASSRLLSSGTEAFF
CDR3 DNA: TGTGCCAGCAGTCGACTACTCTCGTCGGGAACTGAAGCTTTCTTT

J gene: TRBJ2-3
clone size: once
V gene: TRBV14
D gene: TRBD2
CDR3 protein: CASSHLPGLAGPSTDTQYF
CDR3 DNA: TGTGCCAGCAGCCACCTCCCCGGACTAGCGGGACCTAGCACAGATACGCAGTATTTT

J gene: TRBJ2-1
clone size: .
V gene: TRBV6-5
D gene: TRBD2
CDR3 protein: CASRAPAGASEQFF
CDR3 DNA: TGTGCCAGCAGAGCCCCCGCGGGAGCCTCTGAGCAGTTCTTC

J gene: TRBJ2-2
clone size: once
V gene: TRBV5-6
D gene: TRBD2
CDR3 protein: CASTSTERDHTGELFF
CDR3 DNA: TGTGCCAGCACCTCAACGGAGCGGGACCACACCGGGGAGCTGTTTTTT

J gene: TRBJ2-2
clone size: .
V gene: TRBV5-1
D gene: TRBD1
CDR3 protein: CASSWGQGTGELFF
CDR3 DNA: TGCGCCAGCAGCTGGGGACAGGGAACCGGGGAGCTGTTTTTT

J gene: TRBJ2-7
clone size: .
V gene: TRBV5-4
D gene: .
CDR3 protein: CASSLGGQAYEQYF
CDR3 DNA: TGTGCCAGCAGCTTGGGGGGCCAGGCCTACGAGCAGTACTTC

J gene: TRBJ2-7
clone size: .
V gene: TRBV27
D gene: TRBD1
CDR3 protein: CASSWGQPSSYEQYF
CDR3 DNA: TGTGCCAGCAGCTGGGGACAGCCGAGCTCCTACGAGCAGTACTTC

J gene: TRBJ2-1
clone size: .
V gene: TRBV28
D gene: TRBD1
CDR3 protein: CATDNYDRASYNEQFF
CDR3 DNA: TGTGCCACCGATAACTATGACAGGGCCTCCTACAATGAGCAGTTCTTC

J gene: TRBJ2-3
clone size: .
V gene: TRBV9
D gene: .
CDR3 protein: CASSVDRVTGTDTQYF
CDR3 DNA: TGTGCCAGCAGCGTAGACAGGGTGACGGGCACAGATACGCAGTATTTT

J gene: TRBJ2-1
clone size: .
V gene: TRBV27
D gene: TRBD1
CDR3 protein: CASSLSRGPSEQFF
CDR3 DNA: TGTGCCAGCAGCTTGTCCAGGGGGCCCAGTGAGCAGTTCTTC

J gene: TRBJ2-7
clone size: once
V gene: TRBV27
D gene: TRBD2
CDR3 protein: CASSLWGSGRVDEQYF
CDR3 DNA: TGTGCCAGCAGTTTATGGGGTAGCGGGAGGGTCGACGAGCAGTACTTC

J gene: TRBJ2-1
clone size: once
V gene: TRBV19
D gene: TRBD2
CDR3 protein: CASSGTSGYYNEQFF
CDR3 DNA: TGTGCCAGTAGCGGGACTAGCGGATATTACAATGAGCAGTTCTTC

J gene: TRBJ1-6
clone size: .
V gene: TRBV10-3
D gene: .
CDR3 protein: CAISEFITESSYNSPLHF
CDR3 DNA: TGTGCCATCAGTGAGTTTATAACTGAGAGCTCCTATAATTCACCCCTCCACTTT

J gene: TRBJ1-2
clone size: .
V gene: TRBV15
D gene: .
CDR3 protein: CATSRPQEGLGYGYTF
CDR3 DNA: TGTGCCACCAGCAGACCCCAGGAGGGACTGGGCTATGGCTACACCTTC

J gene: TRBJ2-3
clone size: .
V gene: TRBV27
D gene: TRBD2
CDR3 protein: CASSLAEGTDTQYF
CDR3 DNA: TGTGCCAGCTCACTAGCGGAGGGCACAGATACGCAGTATTTT

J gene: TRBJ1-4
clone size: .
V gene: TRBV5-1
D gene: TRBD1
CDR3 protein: CASSLVGGQEKLFF
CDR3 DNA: TGCGCCAGCAGCTTGGTAGGGGGCCAGGAAAAACTGTTTTTT

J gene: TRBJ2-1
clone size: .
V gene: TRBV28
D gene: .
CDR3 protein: CASSSVGSVSYNEQFF
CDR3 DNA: TGTGCCAGCAGCTCTGTGGGGAGCGTCTCCTACAATGAGCAGTTCTTC

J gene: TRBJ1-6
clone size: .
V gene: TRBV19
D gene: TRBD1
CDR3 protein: CASSTTGVRNSPLHF
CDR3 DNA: TGTGCCAGTAGTACCACAGGGGTGAGGAATTCACCCCTCCACTTT

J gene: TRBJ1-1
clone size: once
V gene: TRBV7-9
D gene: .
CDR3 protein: CASSLEGVGTEAFF
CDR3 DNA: TGTGCCAGCAGCTTAGAAGGAGTGGGCACTGAAGCTTTCTTT

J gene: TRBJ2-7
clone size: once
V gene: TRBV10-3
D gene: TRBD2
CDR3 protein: CAISSKTSGRVFPYEQYF
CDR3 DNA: TGTGCCATCAGCTCTAAGACTAGCGGGAGAGTATTCCCCTACGAGCAGTACTTC

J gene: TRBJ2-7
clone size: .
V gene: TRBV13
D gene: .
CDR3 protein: CASSRHSGDEQYF
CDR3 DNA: TGTGCCAGCAGCCGTCATTCCGGGGACGAGCAGTACTTC

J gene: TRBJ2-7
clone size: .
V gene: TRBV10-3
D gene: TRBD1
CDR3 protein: CAISDKTGGVDEQYF
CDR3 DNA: TGTGCCATCAGTGATAAGACAGGGGGAGTCGACGAGCAGTACTTC

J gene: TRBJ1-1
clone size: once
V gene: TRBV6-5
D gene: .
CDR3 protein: CASSYSILSGNTEAFF
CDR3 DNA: TGTGCCAGCAGTTACTCGATCTTATCAGGGAACACTGAAGCTTTCTTT

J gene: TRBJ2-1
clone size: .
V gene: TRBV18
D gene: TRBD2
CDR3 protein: CASSPRTSQSSYNEQFF
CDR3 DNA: TGTGCCAGCTCACCACGGACTAGCCAGAGCTCCTACAATGAGCAGTTCTTC

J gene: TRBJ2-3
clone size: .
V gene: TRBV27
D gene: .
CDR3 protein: CASSVVRGIDTQYF
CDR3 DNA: TGTGCCAGCAGCGTCGTGCGAGGGATAGATACGCAGTATTTT

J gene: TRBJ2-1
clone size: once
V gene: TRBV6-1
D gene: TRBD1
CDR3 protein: CASSEAGQGRYNEQFF
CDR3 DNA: TGTGCCAGCAGTGAAGCTGGACAGGGGCGATACAATGAGCAGTTCTTC

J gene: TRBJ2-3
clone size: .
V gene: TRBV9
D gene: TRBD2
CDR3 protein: CASSAGLAGYTDTQYF
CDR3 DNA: TGTGCCAGCAGCGCGGGACTAGCGGGATACACAGATACGCAGTATTTT

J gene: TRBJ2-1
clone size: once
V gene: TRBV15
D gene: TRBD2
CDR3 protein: CATSRDWTSDNEQFF
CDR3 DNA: TGTGCCACCAGCAGAGATTGGACTAGCGACAATGAGCAGTTCTTC

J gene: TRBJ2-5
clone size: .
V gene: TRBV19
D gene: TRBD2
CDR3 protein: CASSIDTSGIKETQYF
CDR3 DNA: TGTGCCAGTAGTATAGACACTAGCGGGATTAAAGAGACCCAGTACTTC

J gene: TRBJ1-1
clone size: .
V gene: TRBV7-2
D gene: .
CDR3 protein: CASSLTGNTEAFF
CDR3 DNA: TGTGCCAGCAGCTTGACAGGGAACACTGAAGCTTTCTTT

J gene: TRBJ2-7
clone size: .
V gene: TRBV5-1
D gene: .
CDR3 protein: CASSLRDFYEQYF
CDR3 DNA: TGCGCCAGCAGCTTGAGGGACTTCTACGAGCAGTACTTC

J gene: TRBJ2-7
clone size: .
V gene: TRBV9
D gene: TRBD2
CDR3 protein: CASSAETSGSYEQYF
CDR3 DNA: TGTGCCAGCAGCGCGGAGACTAGCGGGAGCTACGAGCAGTACTTC

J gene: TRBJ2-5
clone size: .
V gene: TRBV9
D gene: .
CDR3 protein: CASSADSAAGTQYF
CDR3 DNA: TGTGCCAGCAGCGCGGACAGCGCCGCAGGAACCCAGTACTTC

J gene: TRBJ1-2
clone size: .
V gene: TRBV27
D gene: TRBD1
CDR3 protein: CASSQGTGNLGGYTF
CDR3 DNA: TGTGCCAGCAGTCAAGGGACAGGCAACCTTGGAGGCTACACCTTC

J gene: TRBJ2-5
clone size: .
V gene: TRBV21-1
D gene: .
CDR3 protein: CASISAGRYETQYF
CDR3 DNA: TGTGCCAGCATCTCCGCAGGGCGTTACGAGACCCAGTACTTC

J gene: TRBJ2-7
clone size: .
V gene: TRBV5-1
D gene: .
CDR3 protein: CASSFGGSYSYEQYF
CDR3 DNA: TGCGCCAGCAGCTTCGGGGGATCTTATTCCTACGAGCAGTACTTC

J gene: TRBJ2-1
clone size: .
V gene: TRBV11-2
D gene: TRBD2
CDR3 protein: CASSAAPGGGWRNNEQFF
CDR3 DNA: TGTGCCAGCAGCGCGGCGCCGGGGGGGGGATGGCGGAACAATGAGCAGTTCTTC

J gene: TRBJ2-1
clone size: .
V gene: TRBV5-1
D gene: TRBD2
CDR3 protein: CASSFTGGPEEQFF
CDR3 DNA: TGCGCCAGCAGCTTCACGGGAGGGCCTGAAGAGCAGTTCTTC

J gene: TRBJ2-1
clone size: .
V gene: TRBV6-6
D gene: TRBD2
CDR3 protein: CASSYPSGRAGNEQFF
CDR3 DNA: TGTGCCAGCAGTTACCCTAGCGGGAGGGCCGGGAATGAGCAGTTCTTC

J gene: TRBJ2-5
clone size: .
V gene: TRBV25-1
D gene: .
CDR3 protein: CASSELREWAETQYF
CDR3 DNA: TGTGCCAGCAGTGAATTGAGGGAATGGGCAGAGACCCAGTACTTC

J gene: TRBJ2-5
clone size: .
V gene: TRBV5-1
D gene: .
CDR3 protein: CASTMGEAQETQYF
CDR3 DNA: TGCGCCAGCACCATGGGGGAGGCCCAAGAGACCCAGTACTTC

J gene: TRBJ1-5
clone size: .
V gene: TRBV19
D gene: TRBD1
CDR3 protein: CASQETAGQGLYSNQPQHF
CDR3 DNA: TGTGCCAGTCAGGAGACCGCGGGACAGGGGTTGTATAGCAATCAGCCCCAGCATTTT

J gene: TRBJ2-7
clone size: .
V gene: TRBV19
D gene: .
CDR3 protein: CGNRNRFYEQYF
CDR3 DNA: TGTGGGAACAGGAACAGGTTCTACGAGCAGTACTTC

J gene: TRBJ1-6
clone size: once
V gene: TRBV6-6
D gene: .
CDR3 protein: CASSYPGEVYNSPLHF
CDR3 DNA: TGTGCCAGCAGTTACCCGGGGGAGGTCTATAATTCACCCCTCCACTTT

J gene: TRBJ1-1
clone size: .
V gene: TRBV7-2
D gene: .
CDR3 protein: CASSFSGQPTMNTEAFF
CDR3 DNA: TGTGCCAGCAGCTTCTCAGGACAGCCCACAATGAACACTGAAGCTTTCTTT

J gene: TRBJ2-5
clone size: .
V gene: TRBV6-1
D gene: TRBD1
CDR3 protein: CASSWDRETQYF
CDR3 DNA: TGTGCCAGCAGTTGGGACAGGGAGACCCAGTACTTC

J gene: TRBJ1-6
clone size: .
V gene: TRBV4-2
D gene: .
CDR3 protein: CASSQDFGRGDSPLHF
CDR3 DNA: TGTGCCAGCAGCCAAGACTTCGGCCGGGGGGATTCACCCCTCCACTTT